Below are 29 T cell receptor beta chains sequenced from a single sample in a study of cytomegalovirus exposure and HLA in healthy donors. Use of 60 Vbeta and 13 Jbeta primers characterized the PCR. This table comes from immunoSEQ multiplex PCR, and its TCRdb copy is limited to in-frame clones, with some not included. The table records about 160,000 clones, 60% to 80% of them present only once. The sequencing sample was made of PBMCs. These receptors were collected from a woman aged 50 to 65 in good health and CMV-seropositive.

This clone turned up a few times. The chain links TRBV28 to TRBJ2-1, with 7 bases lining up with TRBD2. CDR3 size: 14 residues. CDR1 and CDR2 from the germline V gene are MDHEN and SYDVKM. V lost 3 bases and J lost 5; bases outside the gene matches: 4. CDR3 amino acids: CASSLGGSNNEQFF. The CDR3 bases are TGTGCCAGCAGTTTGGGGGGGTCCAACAATGAGCAGTTCTTC.

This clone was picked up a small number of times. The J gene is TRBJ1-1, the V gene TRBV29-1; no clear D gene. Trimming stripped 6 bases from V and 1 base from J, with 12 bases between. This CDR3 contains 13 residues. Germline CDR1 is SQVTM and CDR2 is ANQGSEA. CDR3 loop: CSVEEAPNTEAFF. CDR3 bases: TGCAGCGTCGAGGAGGCCCCGAACACTGAAGCTTTCTTT. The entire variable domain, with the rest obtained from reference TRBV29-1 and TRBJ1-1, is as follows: SAVISQKPSRDICQRGTSLTIQCQVDSQVTMMFWYRQQPGQSLTLIATANQGSEATYESGFVIDKFPISRPNLTFSTLTVSNMSPEDSSIYLCSVEEAPNTEAFFGQGTRLTVV.

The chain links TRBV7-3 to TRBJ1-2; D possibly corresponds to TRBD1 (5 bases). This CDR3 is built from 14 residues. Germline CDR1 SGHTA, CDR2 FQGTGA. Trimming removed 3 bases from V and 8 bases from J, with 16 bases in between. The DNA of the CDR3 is TGTGCCAGCAGCTTGTCCCCAGGGCTAAAAGGCTACACCTTC. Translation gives CASSLSPGLKGYTF.

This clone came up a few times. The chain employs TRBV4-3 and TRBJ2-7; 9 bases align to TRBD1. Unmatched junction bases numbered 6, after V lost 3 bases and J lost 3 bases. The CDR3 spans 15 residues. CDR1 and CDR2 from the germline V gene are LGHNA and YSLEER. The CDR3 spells CASSQRTGEGYEQYF. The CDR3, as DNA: TGCGCCAGCAGCCAGAGGACAGGGGAAGGCTACGAGCAGTACTTC.

The CDR3 nucleotides are TGTGCCAGCAGCTTAGAATGGACAGGTCAAGGGGGAGCTTTCTTT. Protein product: CASSLEWTGQGGAFF. The rearrangement joins TRBV11-2 to TRBJ1-1; 7 bases line up with TRBD1. Per germline, CDR1 SGHAT and CDR2 FQNNGV. Trimming took 0 bases from V and 10 from J; bases not matched to a gene: 11. The CDR3 is 15 residues long.

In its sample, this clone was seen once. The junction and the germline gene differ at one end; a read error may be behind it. This CDR3 is CAIGEDRATDEQYF. CDR3 nucleotide sequence: TGTGCCATCGGTGAGGACAGGGCCACAGACGAGCAGTACTTC. This chain joins TRBV10-3 and TRBJ2-5; 8 nucleotides align to TRBD1. The assigned J gene may be wrong: the sequence end matches TRBJ2-7 better. Looked up from germline, CDR1 is ENHRY and CDR2 is SYGVKD. The length of the CDR3 is 14 residues.

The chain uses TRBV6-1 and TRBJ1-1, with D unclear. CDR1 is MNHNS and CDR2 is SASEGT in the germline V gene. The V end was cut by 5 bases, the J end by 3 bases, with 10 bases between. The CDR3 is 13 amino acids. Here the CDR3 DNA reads TGTGCCAGCAGTCTTGCGGGAGACACTGAAGCTTTCTTT. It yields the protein CASSLAGDTEAFF.

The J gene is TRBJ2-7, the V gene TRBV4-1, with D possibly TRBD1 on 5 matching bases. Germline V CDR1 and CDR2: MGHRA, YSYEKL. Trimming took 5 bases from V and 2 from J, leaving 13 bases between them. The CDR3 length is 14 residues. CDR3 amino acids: CASSDAMGPYEQYF. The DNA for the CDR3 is TGCGCCAGCAGCGACGCCATGGGGCCCTACGAGCAGTACTTC.

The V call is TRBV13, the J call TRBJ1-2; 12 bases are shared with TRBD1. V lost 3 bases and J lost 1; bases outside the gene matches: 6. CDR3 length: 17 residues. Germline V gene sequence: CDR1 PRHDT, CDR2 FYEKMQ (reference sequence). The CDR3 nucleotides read TGTGCCAGCAGCTTTAGTCGGGACAGGGGGCATAACTATGGCTACACCTTC. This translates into CASSFSRDRGHNYGYTF. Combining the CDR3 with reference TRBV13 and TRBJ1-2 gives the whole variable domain AAGVIQSPRHLIKEKRETATLKCYPIPRHDTVYWYQQGPGQDPQFLISFYEKMQSDKGSIPDRFSAQQFSDYHSELNMSSLELGDSALYFCASSFSRDRGHNYGYTFGSGTRLTVV.

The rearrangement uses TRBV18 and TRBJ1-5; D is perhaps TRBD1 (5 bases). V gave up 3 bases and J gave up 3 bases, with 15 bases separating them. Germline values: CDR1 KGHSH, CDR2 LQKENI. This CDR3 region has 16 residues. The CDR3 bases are TGTGCCAGCTCACCCCAGGGTCCAGGGTTCAATCAGCCCCAGCATTTT. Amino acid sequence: CASSPQGPGFNQPQHF.

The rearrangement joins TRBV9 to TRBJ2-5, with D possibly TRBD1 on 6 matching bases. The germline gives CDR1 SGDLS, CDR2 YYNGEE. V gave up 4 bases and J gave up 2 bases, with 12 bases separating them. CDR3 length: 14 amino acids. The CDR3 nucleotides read TGTGCCAGCAGCTTCGGACAGAGTCAAGAGACCCAGTACTTC. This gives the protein CASSFGQSQETQYF.

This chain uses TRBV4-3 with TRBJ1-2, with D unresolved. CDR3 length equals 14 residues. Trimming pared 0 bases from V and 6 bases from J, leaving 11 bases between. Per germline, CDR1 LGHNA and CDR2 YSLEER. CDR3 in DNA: TGCGCCAGCAGCCAAGATTACGGGTTGGATGGCTACACCTTC. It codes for CASSQDYGLDGYTF.

Written as DNA, the CDR3 is TGTGCCAGCAGCTTAGATTCCGGGGGGGCCGGTACAGATACGCAGTATTTT. Translating gives CASSLDSGGAGTDTQYF. The chain is built from TRBV7-9 and TRBJ2-3; 8 bases agree with TRBD2. V lost 1 base, J lost 3 bases, and 9 bases stayed unmatched. There are 17 residues in the CDR3. From germline, CDR1 is SEHNR and CDR2 FQNEAQ (reference sequence). Together with reference TRBV7-9 and TRBJ2-3, the CDR3 gives the full variable domain: DTGVSQNPRHKITKRGQNVTFRCDPISEHNRLYWYRQTLGQGPEFLTYFQNEAQLEKSRLLSDRFSAERPKGSFSTLEIQRTEQGDSAMYLCASSLDSGGAGTDTQYFGPGTRLTVL.

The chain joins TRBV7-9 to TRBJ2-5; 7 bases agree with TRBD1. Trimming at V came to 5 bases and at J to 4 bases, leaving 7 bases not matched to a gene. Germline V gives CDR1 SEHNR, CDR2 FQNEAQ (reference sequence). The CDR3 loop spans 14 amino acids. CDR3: CASSQEGQRETQYF. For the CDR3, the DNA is TGTGCCAGCAGCCAAGAGGGACAGAGAGAGACCCAGTACTTC.

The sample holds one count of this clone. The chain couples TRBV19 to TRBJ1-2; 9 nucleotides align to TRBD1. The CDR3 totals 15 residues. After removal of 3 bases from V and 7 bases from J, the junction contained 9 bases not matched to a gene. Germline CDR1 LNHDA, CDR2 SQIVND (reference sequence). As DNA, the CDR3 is TGTGCCAGTAGTATGGGACAGGGATTCCAGCGTGGCTACACCTTC. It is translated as CASSMGQGFQRGYTF.

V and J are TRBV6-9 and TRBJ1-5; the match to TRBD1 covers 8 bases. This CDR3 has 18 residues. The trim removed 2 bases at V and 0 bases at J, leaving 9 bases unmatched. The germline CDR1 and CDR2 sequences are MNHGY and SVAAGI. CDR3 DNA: TGTGCCAGCAGTTATACCAGACAGGGGTCCTATAGCAATCAGCCCCAGCATTTT. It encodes CASSYTRQGSYSNQPQHF.

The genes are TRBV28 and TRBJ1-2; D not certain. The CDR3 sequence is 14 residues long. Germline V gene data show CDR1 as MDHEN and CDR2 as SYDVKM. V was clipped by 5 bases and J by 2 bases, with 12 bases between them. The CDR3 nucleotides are TGTGCCAGCAGTCCTGCGGGAGGGAACTATGGCTACACCTTC. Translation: CASSPAGGNYGYTF.

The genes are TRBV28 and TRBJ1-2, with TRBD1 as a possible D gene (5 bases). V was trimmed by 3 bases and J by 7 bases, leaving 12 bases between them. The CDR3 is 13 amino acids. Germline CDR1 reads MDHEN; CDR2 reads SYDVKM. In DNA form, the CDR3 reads TGTGCCAGCAGTTTCCGGGGGATGGGTGGCTACACCTTC. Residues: CASSFRGMGGYTF.

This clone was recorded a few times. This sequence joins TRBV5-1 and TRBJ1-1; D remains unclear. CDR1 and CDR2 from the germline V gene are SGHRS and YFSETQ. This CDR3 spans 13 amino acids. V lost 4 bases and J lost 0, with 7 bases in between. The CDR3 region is CASSPIMNTEAFF. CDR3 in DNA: TGCGCCAGCAGCCCCATCATGAACACTGAAGCTTTCTTT.

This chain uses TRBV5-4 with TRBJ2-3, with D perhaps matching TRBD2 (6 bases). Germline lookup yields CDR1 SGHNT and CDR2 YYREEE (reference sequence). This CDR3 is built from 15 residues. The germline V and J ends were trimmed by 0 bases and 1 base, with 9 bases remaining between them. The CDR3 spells CASSLGRAGTDTQYF. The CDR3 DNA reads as TGTGCCAGCAGCTTGGGGAGGGCAGGCACAGATACGCAGTATTTT. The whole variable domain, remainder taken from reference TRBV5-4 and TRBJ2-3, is ETGVTQSPTHLIKTRGQQVTLRCSSQSGHNTVSWYQQALGQGPQFIFQYYREEENGRGNFPPRFSGLQFPNYSSELNVNALELDDSALYLCASSLGRAGTDTQYFGPGTRLTVL.

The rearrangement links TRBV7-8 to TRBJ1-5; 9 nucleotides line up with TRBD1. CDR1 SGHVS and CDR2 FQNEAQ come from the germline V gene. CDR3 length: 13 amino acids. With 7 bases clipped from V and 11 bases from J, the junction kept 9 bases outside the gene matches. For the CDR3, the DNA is TGTGCCAGCACAAACCCGGGACAGGGATCCCAGCATTTT. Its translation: CASTNPGQGSQHF.

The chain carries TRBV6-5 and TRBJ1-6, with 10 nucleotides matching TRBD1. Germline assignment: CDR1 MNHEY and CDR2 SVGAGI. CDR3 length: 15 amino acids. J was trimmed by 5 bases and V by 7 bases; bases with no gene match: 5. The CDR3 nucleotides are TGTGCCAGCAACCCGGGACAGGGGAATAATTCACCCCTCCACTTT. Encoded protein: CASNPGQGNNSPLHF.

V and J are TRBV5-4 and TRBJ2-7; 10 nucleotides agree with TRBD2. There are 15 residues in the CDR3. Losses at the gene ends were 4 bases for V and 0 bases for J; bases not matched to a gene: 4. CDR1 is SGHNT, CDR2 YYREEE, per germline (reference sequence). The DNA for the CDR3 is TGTGCCAGCAGCCTTGGGACTAGCGACTCCTACGAGCAGTACTTC. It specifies CASSLGTSDSYEQYF.

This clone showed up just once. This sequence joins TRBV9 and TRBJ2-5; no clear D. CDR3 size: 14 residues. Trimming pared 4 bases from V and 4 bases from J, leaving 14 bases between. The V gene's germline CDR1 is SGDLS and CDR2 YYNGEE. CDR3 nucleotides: TGTGCCAGCAGCCCCGTTAGCCGTATAGAGACCCAGTACTTC. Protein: CASSPVSRIETQYF.

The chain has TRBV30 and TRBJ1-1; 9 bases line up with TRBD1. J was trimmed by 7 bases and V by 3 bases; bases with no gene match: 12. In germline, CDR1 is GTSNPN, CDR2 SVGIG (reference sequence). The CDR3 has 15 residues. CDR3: CAWRRDRELGGEAFF. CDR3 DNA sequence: TGTGCCTGGAGAAGGGACAGGGAGCTGGGAGGTGAAGCTTTCTTT.

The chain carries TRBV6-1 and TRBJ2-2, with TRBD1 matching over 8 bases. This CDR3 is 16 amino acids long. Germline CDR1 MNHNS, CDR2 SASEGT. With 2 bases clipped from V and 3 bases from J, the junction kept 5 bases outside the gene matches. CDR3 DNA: TGTGCCAGCAGTGAACAGGGGGCAGGTTACACCGGGGAGCTGTTTTTT. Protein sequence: CASSEQGAGYTGELFF.

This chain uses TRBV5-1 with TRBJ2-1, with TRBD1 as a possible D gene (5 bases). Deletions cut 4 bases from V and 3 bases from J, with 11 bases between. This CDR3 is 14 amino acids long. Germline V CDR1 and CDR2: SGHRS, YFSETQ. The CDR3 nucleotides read TGCGCCAGCAGCCCCCCAGACAGCTACAATGAGCAGTTCTTC. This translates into CASSPPDSYNEQFF.

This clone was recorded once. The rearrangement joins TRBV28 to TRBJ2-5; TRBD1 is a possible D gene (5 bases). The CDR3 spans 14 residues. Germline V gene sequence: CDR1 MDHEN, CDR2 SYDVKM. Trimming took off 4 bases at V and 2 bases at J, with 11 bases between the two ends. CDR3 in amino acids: CASSSGFVQETQYF. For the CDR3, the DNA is TGTGCCAGCAGTTCAGGGTTCGTTCAAGAGACCCAGTACTTC.

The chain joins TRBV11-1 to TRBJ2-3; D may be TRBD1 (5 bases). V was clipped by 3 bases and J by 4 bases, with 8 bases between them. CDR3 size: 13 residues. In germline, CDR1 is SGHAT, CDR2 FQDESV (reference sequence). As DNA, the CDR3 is TGTGCCAGCAGCTTCCAGGGCCCAGATACGCAGTATTTT. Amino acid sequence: CASSFQGPDTQYF.